This TCR beta chain emerged from a study of cytomegalovirus exposure and HLA in healthy donors (dated by TCRdb to about 2017). Notes on the research overall: According to a later analysis, the 110 or so validation repertoires were produced on the same platform as the roughly 600 repertoires of the first cohort. The aim of the study was to test whether cataloging public T cell receptors could identify signatures of past pathogen exposure. Besides the first cohort of roughly 700 subjects, a separate validation cohort made up of some 110 different subjects was used. High-throughput TCR immunosequencing, statistical association of individual TCRs with disease status, and machine learning were combined to predict cytomegalovirus infection status. The paper's findings and limits, for the study overall: The study gave a list of about 170 TCR beta chains associated with cytomegalovirus. The authors suggested that the approach could potentially be extended to other disease states and immunological phenotypes. Subsequent analysis determined that TCRs grouped into clusters in the first cohort also showed a tendency toward co-occurrence across the roughly 130 validation repertoires, and approximately 94% of cluster scores exceeded 0. In vitro tests confirmed that a few of the cytomegalovirus-associated TCR beta chains recognize cytomegalovirus antigens. The classifier was reported to diagnose cytomegalovirus status with high specificity and sensitivity in both the original cohort and the validation cohort. Most TCR sequences were observed very rarely across donors, whereas some public TCRs were present in many individuals. All 120 or so repertoires were used to score co-occurrence in the validation cohort in a later analysis, because that analysis had no HLA typing for the cohort.

The library was built by means of the immunoSEQ multiplex PCR assay. In the paper's pipeline: A statistical classification framework was developed to diagnose cytomegalovirus status using the catalog of TCR beta chain sequences. TCRdb holds this immuneACCESS table with in-frame rearrangements only. Some clones are missing; in checked studies, unresolved V genes explain under half, and the rest has no known cause. The V and J calls and clone size were taken over from that table, and D and trimming were inferred from the DNA. Counted in this sample were about 73,000 clones; 94% of them appeared once. The ten largest clones represent roughly 1% of the sample. Separate from the roughly 650-subject first cohort, the validation cohort of about 130 subjects was the group to which the donors belonged. On this clone: Its binding antigen is unknown. The input lacks base qualities; no much larger clone sits a single base away.

V is pared back by 5 bases and J by 0 bases, with 19 bases lying between the germline termini. Reading from cysteine to phenylalanine, the CDR3 counts 17 amino acids. The sequence is cut down to CDR3 DNA, 51 bases in frame from base 1. The germline V gene (reference sequence) gives CDR1 as SEHNR and CDR2 as FQNEAQ. The specimen sequenced was PBMCs. This clonotype originated in a young woman in good health and CMV-seronegative. The rearrangement combines TRBV7-9 with TRBJ1-1; matching of 5 bases hints at TRBD1 as the D gene. The sequenced DNA: TGTGCCAGCAGCGCATCCCTCATTGGGGCTATGAACACTGAAGCTTTCTTT. It codes for CASSASLIGAMNTEAFF.